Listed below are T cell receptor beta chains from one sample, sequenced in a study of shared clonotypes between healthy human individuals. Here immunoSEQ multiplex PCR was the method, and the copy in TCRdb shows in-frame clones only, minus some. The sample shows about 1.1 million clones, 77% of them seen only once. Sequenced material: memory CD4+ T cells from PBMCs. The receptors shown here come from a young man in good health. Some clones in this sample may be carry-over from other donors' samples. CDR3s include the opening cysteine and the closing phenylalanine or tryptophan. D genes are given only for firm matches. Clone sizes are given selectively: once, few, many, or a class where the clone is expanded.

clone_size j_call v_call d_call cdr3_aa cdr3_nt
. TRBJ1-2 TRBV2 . CASRPAGDGYTF TGTGCCAGCAGGCCGGCAGGGGATGGCTACACCTTC
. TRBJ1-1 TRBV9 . CASTPILYSEAFF TGTGCCAGCACCCCAATTTTATACTCTGAAGCTTTCTTT
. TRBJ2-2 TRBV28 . CASSLGLALNTGELFF TGTGCCAGCAGTTTAGGTTTAGCGCTTAACACCGGGGAGCTGTTTTTT
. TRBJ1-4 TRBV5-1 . CASSWGMVGNEKLFF TGCGCCAGCAGCTGGGGGATGGTGGGTAATGAAAAACTGTTTTTT
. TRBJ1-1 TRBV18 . CASSPTQNTEAFF TGTGCCAGCTCACCAACCCAGAACACTGAAGCTTTCTTT
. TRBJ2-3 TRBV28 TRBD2 CASSTPRGLAASTDTQYF TGTGCCAGCAGCACCCCCCGGGGACTAGCGGCATCCACAGATACGCAGTATTTT
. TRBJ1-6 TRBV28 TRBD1 CASRGQGTYNSPLHF TGTGCCAGCAGGGGACAGGGAACTTATAATTCACCCCTCCACTTT
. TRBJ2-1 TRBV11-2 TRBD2 CASSDGLAGGSYNEQFF TGTGCCAGCAGCGACGGACTAGCGGGAGGCTCCTACAATGAGCAGTTCTTC
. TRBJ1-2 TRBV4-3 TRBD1 CASSQENRGGYTF TGCGCCAGCAGCCAAGAAAACAGGGGCGGGTACACCTTC
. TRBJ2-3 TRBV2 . CASSGRRNTDTQYF TGTGCCAGCAGCGGTAGGCGGAACACAGATACGCAGTATTTT
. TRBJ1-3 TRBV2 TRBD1 CASRRGTATSGTIYF TGTGCCAGCAGACGAGGGACAGCCACCAGTGGCACCATATATTTT
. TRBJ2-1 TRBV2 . CASSETGPTNEQFF TGTGCCAGCAGTGAGACGGGACCAACGAATGAGCAGTTCTTC
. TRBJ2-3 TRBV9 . CASSEGADTQYF TGTGCCAGCAGCGAGGGCGCAGATACGCAGTATTTT
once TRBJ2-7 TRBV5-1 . CASSEGRTLGEQYF TGCGCCAGCAGCGAAGGCAGGACTCTGGGCGAGCAGTACTTC
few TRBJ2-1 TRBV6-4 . CASSKAGEPYNEQFF TGTGCCAGCAGTAAAGCAGGGGAACCCTACAATGAGCAGTTCTTC
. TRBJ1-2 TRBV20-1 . CSAGGAHGYTF TGCAGTGCCGGGGGGGCGCATGGCTACACCTTC
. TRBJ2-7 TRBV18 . CASSPSQSFHEQYF TGTGCCAGCTCACCAAGCCAGAGTTTCCACGAGCAGTACTTC
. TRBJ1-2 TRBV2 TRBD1 CASRADTVGTAF TGTGCCAGCAGAGCCGATACAGTAGGGACAGCGTTC
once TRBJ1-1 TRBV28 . CASTEGGGIAFF TGTGCCAGCACCGAAGGGGGTGGGATAGCTTTCTTT
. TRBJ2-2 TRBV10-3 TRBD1 CAISEAGTGDTGELFF TGTGCCATCAGTGAGGCCGGGACAGGGGATACCGGGGAGCTGTTTTTT
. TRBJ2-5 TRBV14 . CASPGAGCWETQYF TGTGCCAGCCCCGGGGCCGGCTGCTGGGAGACCCAGTACTTC
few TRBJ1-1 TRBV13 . CASSLREGGNTEAFF TGTGCCAGCAGCCTTCGGGAGGGGGGGAACACTGAAGCTTTCTTT
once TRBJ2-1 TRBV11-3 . CASSSTEYNEQFF TGTGCCAGCAGCTCCACAGAGTACAATGAGCAGTTCTTC
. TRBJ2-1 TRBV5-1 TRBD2 CASTSSGGGEQFF TGCGCCAGCACCTCTAGCGGGGGCGGTGAGCAGTTCTTC
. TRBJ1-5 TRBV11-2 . CASSLAYAQPQHF TGTGCCAGCAGCTTAGCTTACGCGCAGCCCCAGCATTTT
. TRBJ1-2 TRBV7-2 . CASSLQGYGYTF TGTGCCAGCAGCTTACAGGGATATGGCTACACCTTC
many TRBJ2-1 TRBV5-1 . CASSALPRSSYNEQFF TGCGCCAGCAGCGCCCTACCTCGGAGCTCCTACAATGAGCAGTTCTTC
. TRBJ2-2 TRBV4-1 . CASSQAAQNTGELFF TGCGCCAGCAGCCAAGCAGCCCAAAACACCGGGGAGCTGTTTTTT
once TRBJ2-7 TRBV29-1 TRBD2 CSGQGLAGGEQYF TGCAGCGGGCAAGGACTAGCGGGCGGCGAGCAGTACTTC
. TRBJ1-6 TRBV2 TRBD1 CASSERGQGNSPLHF TGTGCCAGCAGTGAAAGGGGACAGGGCAATTCACCCCTCCACTTT
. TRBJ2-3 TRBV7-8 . CASSFDLGLPTTDTQYF TGTGCCAGCAGCTTTGACCTCGGGTTGCCTACCACAGATACGCAGTATTTT
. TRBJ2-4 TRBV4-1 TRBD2 CASSQEGGRANIQYF TGCGCCAGCAGCCAAGAGGGCGGGAGGGCGAACATTCAGTACTTC
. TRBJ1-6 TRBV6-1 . CASSEVTEGRSPLHF TGTGCCAGCAGTGAGGTCACAGAAGGTCGGTCACCCCTCCACTTT
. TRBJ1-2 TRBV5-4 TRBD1 CASSSAQTGARGYTF TGTGCCAGCAGCTCCGCCCAGACAGGGGCGCGGGGCTACACCTTC
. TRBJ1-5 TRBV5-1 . CASSLQGSSNQPQHF TGCGCCAGCAGCTTGCAGGGTAGTAGCAATCAGCCCCAGCATTTT
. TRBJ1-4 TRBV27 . CASDVLREKLFF TGTGCCAGCGATGTCTTGCGCGAAAAACTGTTTTTT
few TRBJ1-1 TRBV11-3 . CASSTRHGEAFF TGTGCCAGCAGCACTCGTCACGGTGAAGCTTTCTTT
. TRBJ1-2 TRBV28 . CASSFRGRGYTF TGTGCCAGCAGTTTTCGTGGCCGGGGCTACACCTTC
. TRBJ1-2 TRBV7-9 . CASSRGQVYGYTF TGTGCCAGCAGCCGGGGGCAGGTCTATGGCTACACCTTC